A single sample is the source of the 16 T cell receptor beta chains below, sequenced in a study of response to subunit inactivated influenza vaccine. TCRdb itself ran the RT-PCR reads through MiXCR, one entry per CDR3 protein. The data contain around 470,000 distinct CDR3 sequences, roughly 7.9% of them singletons. This specimen was PBMCs from blood, taken around 2 years after vaccination. The receptors were sampled from a man aged 50-75 years who received an inactivated influenza vaccine.

The chain couples TRBV20-1 to TRBJ2-2, with 10 bases identical to TRBD2. With V trimmed by 3 bases and J by 3 bases, 1 base remained unmatched. This CDR3 spans 14 amino acids. The germline gives CDR1 DFQATT, CDR2 SNEGSKA (reference sequence). CDR3 nucleotides: TGCAGTGCTAGGCTAGCGGGGGACACCGGGGAGCTGTTTTTT. It translates to CSARLAGDTGELFF.

This clonotype was observed a few times. One end of the junction is discordant with germline, which a read error may explain. The V and J genes are TRBV10-3 and TRBJ1-6, with D possibly TRBD1 on 6 matching bases. CDR3 length: 15 residues. Germline CDR1 ENHRY, CDR2 SYGVKD. The CDR3 coding sequence is TGTGCCATCAGAGAGTCAGGGGTAAATAATTCACCCCTCCACTTT. This sequence encodes CAIRESGVNNSPLHF.

This clonotype came up many times. The gene calls are TRBV4-3 and TRBJ2-2, with D possibly being TRBD2 (6 bases). This CDR3 is 15 amino acids long. The V and J ends lost 0 bases and 4 bases respectively, with 9 bases between them. Germline V CDR1 and CDR2: LGHNA, YSLEER. Written as DNA, the CDR3 is TGCGCCAGCAGCCAAGATGGAGGGTCCACCGGGGAGCTGTTTTTT. Its translation is CASSQDGGSTGELFF.

This clonotype appeared many times. This rearrangement joins TRBV6-2 or TRBV6-3 to TRBJ2-2; the D is unclear. Germline V CDR1 and CDR2: MNHEY, SVGEGT. CDR3 length: 12 amino acids. Trimming cost V 4 bases and J 3 bases, with 3 bases left between them. CDR3 nucleotide sequence: TGTGCCAGCAGTTGGGACACCGGGGAGCTGTTTTTT. It yields the protein CASSWDTGELFF.

The rearrangement joins TRBV4-2 to TRBJ2-3; 9 nucleotides agree with TRBD2. V lost 0 bases, J lost 0 bases, and 7 bases stayed unmatched. CDR1 and CDR2 from the germline V gene are LGHNA and YNFKEQ. CDR3 size: 18 residues. The CDR3 is CASSQEASGTVSTDTQYF. The CDR3 region has the DNA TGTGCCAGCAGCCAAGAGGCTAGCGGGACCGTTAGCACAGATACGCAGTATTTT.

V is TRBV29-1 and J is TRBJ1-4; D gene ambiguous. The V and J ends lost 4 bases and 8 bases respectively, with 11 bases between them. Germline-derived CDR1 and CDR2 are SQVTM and ANQGSEA. The CDR3 has 12 residues. CDR3 bases: TGCAGCGTTGGAGGCAGTAGGGAAAAACTGTTTTTT. This encodes CSVGGSREKLFF. Full variable domain (outside the CDR3, taken from reference TRBV29-1 and TRBJ1-4): SAVISQKPSRDICQRGTSLTIQCQVDSQVTMMFWYRQQPGQSLTLIATANQGSEATYESGFVIDKFPISRPNLTFSTLTVSNMSPEDSSIYLCSVGGSREKLFFGSGTQLSVL.

The chain uses TRBV5-4 and TRBJ2-1; D might be TRBD1 (6 bases). The CDR3 has 15 residues. The V end lost 1 base, the J end lost 0 bases, and 8 bases lay between the germline ends. The germline V gene has CDR1 SGHNT and CDR2 YYREEE (reference sequence). The CDR3: CASSLLQGSYNEQFF. The CDR3 nucleotides read TGTGCCAGCAGCTTGTTACAGGGCTCCTACAATGAGCAGTTCTTC.

This chain joins TRBV5-1 and TRBJ2-5, with a tentative D call TRBD1 (5 bases). Germline V gene lookup returns CDR1 SGHRS and CDR2 YFSETQ. Trimming removed 7 bases at V and 9 bases at J, with 22 bases between. This CDR3 has 14 amino acids. The CDR3 bases are TGCGCCAGCCGTTCGGACACCTACATGAGTCCCCAGTACTTC. Its translation is CASRSDTYMSPQYF.

The rearrangement uses TRBV28 and TRBJ1-6; D might be TRBD1 (6 bases). Germline CDR1 reads MDHEN; CDR2 reads SYDVKM. V was shortened by 2 bases and J by 14 bases, with 25 bases between the two germline ends. This CDR3 is built from 17 residues. CDR3: CASSLPRVNGGTFTLHF. As DNA, the CDR3 is TGTGCCAGCAGTTTACCTCGAGTCAACGGGGGGACATTTACCCTCCACTTT.

This clonotype appeared many times. The rearrangement uses TRBV3-1 and TRBJ2-5; 9 bases fit TRBD1. Germline-derived CDR1 and CDR2 are LGHDT and YNNKEL (reference sequence). V was clipped by 5 bases and J by 5 bases; unmatched bases: 6. This CDR3 has 14 residues. Written as DNA, the CDR3 is TGTGCCAGCAGCGACACAGGGGGCGATGAGACCCAGTACTTC. It specifies CASSDTGGDETQYF.

This clonotype turned up a few times. The CDR3 region has the DNA TGTGCCAGCAGCTTCGGGACTAGCCGGGCCTACGAGCAGTACTTC. Its protein product is CASSFGTSRAYEQYF. The chain combines TRBV11-2 with TRBJ2-7; 9 bases agree with TRBD2. J lost 2 bases, V lost 3 bases, and 5 bases had no gene match. The germline gives CDR1 SGHAT, CDR2 FQNNGV. This CDR3 has 15 amino acids.

This clonotype was seen more than once but under ten times. This chain uses TRBV4-1 with TRBJ1-6, with unresolved D. Between the trimmed V and J ends, which lost 1 base and 0 bases, there was a span of 7 bases. Germline V lookup: CDR1 MGHRA, CDR2 YSYEKL. This CDR3 contains 16 residues. The CDR3: CASSQGWSSYNSPLHF. For the CDR3, the DNA is TGCGCCAGCAGCCAAGGATGGAGCTCCTATAATTCACCCCTCCACTTT.

This clonotype came up many times. The chain recombines TRBV9 with TRBJ2-3; D is undetermined. The V end was cut by 7 bases, the J end by 2 bases, with 14 bases between. The CDR3 length is 14 residues. Looked up from germline, CDR1 is SGDLS and CDR2 is YYNGEE. The CDR3 coding sequence is TGTGCCAGCTCAATAGCATCCAACACAGATACGCAGTATTTT. Translating gives CASSIASNTDTQYF.

This clonotype was recorded a few times. The CDR3 sequence: CASSQASGVGGELFF. The CDR3 DNA sequence: TGTGCCAGCAGCCAAGCATCAGGGGTTGGCGGGGAGCTGTTTTTT. The chain recombines TRBV3-1 with TRBJ2-2, with a tentative D call TRBD1 (6 bases). The germline V gene has CDR1 LGHDT and CDR2 YNNKEL (reference sequence). The CDR3 is 15 residues long. V lost 1 base to trimming and J lost 7 bases, with 13 bases between them.

The table lists this clonotype with a few counts. The V call is TRBV10-3, the J call TRBJ2-5, with TRBD2 as a possible D gene (8 bases). The V end lost 10 bases, the J end lost 5 bases, and 20 bases lay between the germline ends. This CDR3 comprises 14 residues. In germline, CDR1 is ENHRY, CDR2 SYGVKD. This CDR3 is CATIPGGGEETQYF. CDR3 nucleotides: TGTGCCACAATACCGGGAGGGGGCGAGGAGACCCAGTACTTC.

Many counts were recorded for this clonotype. The chain recombines TRBV7-8 with TRBJ1-1; 7 nucleotides agree with TRBD1. With V trimmed by 4 bases and J by 2 bases, 4 bases remained unmatched. CDR3 length equals 14 residues. Germline V gene lookup returns CDR1 SGHVS and CDR2 FQNEAQ. CDR3 in amino acids: CASSYRDSNTEAFF. CDR3 in DNA: TGTGCCAGCAGCTACCGGGACAGCAACACTGAAGCTTTCTTT.